A single sample is the source of the 27 T cell receptor beta chains below, sequenced in a study of CD8 T cells in Susac syndrome. cDNA came from approximately 0.5 to 1 ug RNA primed by random hexamers. TCRdb called the immunoSEQ multiplex PCR reads again in MiXCR, with one record for every CDR3 protein. Of approximately 220,000 distinct CDR3 sequences in the sample, approximately 90% were seen once. Sequencing input: CD8+ T cells from PBMCs. These receptors all come from a human donor with multiple sclerosis.

The chain recombines TRBV5-6 with TRBJ1-1, with D hard to call. CDR3 length equals 16 residues. V shed 0 bases and J shed 0 bases, with 12 bases lying between them. Germline V gene sequence: CDR1 SGHDT, CDR2 YYEEEE. The CDR3 coding sequence is TGTGCCAGCAGCTTGGTCGCAGGCAGTATGAACACTGAAGCTTTCTTT. Its translation is CASSLVAGSMNTEAFF.

This chain links TRBV20-1 with TRBJ2-7; TRBD1 matches 7 bases. This CDR3 comprises 13 residues. V shed 5 bases and J 2 bases; nucleotides not matched to a gene: 6. Germline CDR1 DFQATT, CDR2 SNEGSKA (reference sequence). The CDR3 here is CSAAGGSTYEQYF. The DNA of the CDR3 is TGCAGTGCTGCAGGGGGTTCTACCTACGAGCAGTACTTC.

The CDR3 DNA reads as TGTGCCAGCAGCTCTCAGGGTTACAATGAGCAGTTCTTC. Its translation is CASSSQGYNEQFF. The gene calls are TRBV7-9 and TRBJ2-1, with a possible D match to TRBD1 (5 bases). CDR1 SEHNR and CDR2 FQNEAQ come from the germline V gene (reference sequence). The CDR3 runs to 13 residues. The V end was cut by 4 bases, the J end by 4 bases, with 8 bases between.

The chain links TRBV5-1 to TRBJ2-7; D remains unclear. CDR1 and CDR2 from the germline V gene are SGHRS and YFSETQ. Trimming removed 6 bases from V and 5 bases from J, with 12 bases in between. The CDR3 spans 12 residues. The CDR3 loop reads CASIFPDHEQYF. CDR3 nucleotides: TGCGCCAGCATTTTTCCCGACCACGAGCAGTACTTC.

The V call is TRBV13, the J call TRBJ1-2; the D gene is possibly TRBD1 (6 bases). V shed 4 bases and J shed 5 bases, with 20 bases lying between them. From germline, CDR1 is PRHDT and CDR2 FYEKMQ (reference sequence). The CDR3 length is 16 residues. This chain's CDR3 is CASSSGRAGGNYGYTF. CDR3 nucleotides: TGTGCCAGCAGCTCTGGCAGGGCCGGGGGCAATTATGGCTACACCTTC.

J is TRBJ1-1 and V is TRBV5-1; 7 nucleotides line up with TRBD1. The V and J ends lost 4 bases and 2 bases, in that order; junction bases with no gene match: 14. This CDR3 spans 17 amino acids. Per the germline V gene, CDR1 is SGHRS and CDR2 is YFSETQ. CDR3: CASSPQYGTVFNTEAFF. Here the CDR3 DNA reads TGCGCCAGCAGCCCCCAGTACGGGACAGTCTTCAACACTGAAGCTTTCTTT.

The rearrangement joins TRBV3-1 to TRBJ2-1; 7 bases agree with TRBD2. Germline assignment: CDR1 LGHDT and CDR2 YNNKEL (reference sequence). J lost 3 bases, V lost 0 bases, and 5 bases had no gene match. There are 16 residues in the CDR3. The CDR3 DNA is TGTGCCAGCAGCCAAGAATCGAGCGGGGTCTACAATGAGCAGTTCTTC. The encoded protein is CASSQESSGVYNEQFF.

The gene calls are TRBV6-2 or TRBV6-3 and TRBJ2-5; 7 bases match TRBD1. CDR1 is MNHEY, CDR2 SVGEGT, per germline. This CDR3 spans 16 amino acids. J gave up 2 bases and V 5 bases, and 11 bases lay outside the gene matches. The chain's CDR3 is CASSLETGTAQETQYF. CDR3 in DNA: TGTGCCAGCAGTCTAGAGACCGGGACAGCACAAGAGACCCAGTACTTC.

The chain links TRBV13 to TRBJ1-1; 10 bases are a match to TRBD1. The CDR3 runs 13 residues. The ends lost 5 bases at V and 11 bases at J; junction bases unmatched: 8. Germline CDR1 and CDR2: PRHDT and FYEKMQ (reference sequence). The CDR3 DNA reads TGTGCCAGCAGCCCGGGACAGGGGCAGAGCGCTTTCTTT. Protein product: CASSPGQGQSAFF.

This chain's CDR3 is CASNPEWGQPSSYNEQFF. The CDR3 nucleotides read TGTGCCAGCAATCCTGAATGGGGCCAACCTAGCTCCTACAATGAGCAGTTCTTC. The J gene is TRBJ2-1, the V gene TRBV2, with D tentatively TRBD1 (5 bases). The germline V and J ends were trimmed by 7 bases and 0 bases, with 22 bases remaining between them. Germline V lookup: CDR1 SNHLY, CDR2 FYNNEI. The CDR3 has 18 amino acids.

V usage is TRBV9 and J usage is TRBJ2-1; 8 positions match TRBD2. There are 16 residues in the CDR3. The V segment lost 4 bases and the J segment 2 bases; nucleotides outside the gene matches: 8. Germline V gene sequence: CDR1 SGDLS, CDR2 YYNGEE. The CDR3 loop reads CASSPPGRAPYNEQFF. CDR3 nucleotide sequence: TGTGCCAGCAGCCCCCCCGGGAGGGCCCCCTACAATGAGCAGTTCTTC.

This clonotype appeared a single time. The chain is built from TRBV11-2 and TRBJ2-5, with D uncertain. The CDR3 sequence is 12 residues long. V lost 8 bases and J lost 3, with 10 bases in between. Germline CDR1 and CDR2: SGHAT and FQNNGV. The CDR3 DNA follows: TGTGCCAGCTCGACGGTAGAAGAGACCCAGTACTTC. Protein product: CASSTVEETQYF.

The rearrangement joins TRBV9 to TRBJ2-6; 7 bases map to TRBD1. The CDR3 is made up of 18 amino acids. Germline V gene lookup returns CDR1 SGDLS and CDR2 YYNGEE. V shed 4 bases and J 0 bases; nucleotides not matched to a gene: 10. CDR3 sequence: CASSTTGASGSGANVLTF. In nucleotides, the CDR3 is TGTGCCAGCAGCACAACAGGGGCCTCAGGCTCTGGGGCCAACGTCCTGACTTTC.

This clonotype was seen once. The CDR3 nucleotides are TGTGCCAGCAGCTTAGGGAAGGGGGAGAACTATGGCTACACCTTC. Amino acid sequence: CASSLGKGENYGYTF. V gene TRBV13 combines with J gene TRBJ1-2, with D possibly matching TRBD1 (6 bases). V was shortened by 0 bases and J by 2 bases, with 10 bases between the two germline ends. CDR1 and CDR2 from the germline V gene are PRHDT and FYEKMQ (reference sequence). The CDR3 length is 15 residues. The whole variable domain, remainder taken from reference TRBV13 and TRBJ1-2, is AAGVIQSPRHLIKEKRETATLKCYPIPRHDTVYWYQQGPGQDPQFLISFYEKMQSDKGSIPDRFSAQQFSDYHSELNMSSLELGDSALYFCASSLGKGENYGYTFGSGTRLTVV.

A single count supports this clonotype. CDR3 sequence: CAWSVLPGELFF. As DNA, the CDR3 is TGTGCCTGGAGTGTGCTCCCCGGGGAGCTGTTTTTT. The genes are TRBV30 and TRBJ2-2; D not resolved. The CDR3 loop spans 12 amino acids. Trimming shortened V by 0 bases and J by 6 bases, and 5 bases separated the two germline ends. From germline, CDR1 is GTSNPN and CDR2 SVGIG (reference sequence).

The gene calls are TRBV9 and TRBJ2-1; 7 bases match TRBD2. The V and J ends lost 4 bases and 4 bases, in that order; junction bases with no gene match: 11. Germline-derived CDR1 and CDR2 are SGDLS and YYNGEE. The CDR3 totals 16 residues. CDR3 nucleotides: TGTGCCAGCAGCCTCCAAGGGCGGGAGAGGTACAATGAGCAGTTCTTC. Its translation is CASSLQGRERYNEQFF.

The rearrangement joins TRBV6-6 to TRBJ2-7, with unresolved D. The CDR3 has 14 amino acids. V dropped 3 bases and J dropped 0 bases, with 9 bases sitting between them. The germline V gene has CDR1 MNHNY and CDR2 SVGAGI (reference sequence). The CDR3 loop is CASSYGGDSYEQYF. CDR3 in DNA: TGTGCCAGCAGTTATGGTGGAGACTCCTACGAGCAGTACTTC.

J is TRBJ2-1 and V is TRBV30, with D perhaps matching TRBD1 or TRBD2 (5 bases each). This CDR3 spans 13 amino acids. CDR1 and CDR2 (germline): GTSNPN, SVGIG (reference sequence). The ends were cut back, 3 bases at V and 3 bases at J, with 9 bases in the middle. The CDR3 sequence is CAWSGDGYNEQFF. Here the CDR3 DNA reads TGTGCCTGGAGCGGGGACGGCTACAATGAGCAGTTCTTC.

The chain combines TRBV13 with TRBJ2-5, with D tentatively TRBD2 (5 bases). The CDR3 spans 13 residues. Germline CDR1 and CDR2: PRHDT and FYEKMQ (reference sequence). Trimming removed 0 bases at V and 4 bases at J, with 6 bases between. The CDR3 coding sequence is TGTGCCAGCAGCTTAGGTCGGGGAGAGACCCAGTACTTC. This encodes CASSLGRGETQYF.

The rearrangement uses TRBV19 and TRBJ1-1; D unresolved. This CDR3 is 12 amino acids long. The V gene's germline CDR1 is LNHDA and CDR2 SQIVND (reference sequence). V dropped 7 bases and J dropped 4 bases, with 10 bases sitting between them. CDR3 sequence: CASTLSGTEAFF. The CDR3 nucleotides are TGTGCCAGTACCCTAAGCGGCACTGAAGCTTTCTTT.

The chain joins TRBV5-1 to TRBJ2-7; 7 nucleotides line up with TRBD2. The CDR3 extends over 16 amino acids. CDR1 is SGHRS, CDR2 YFSETQ, per germline. V was clipped by 1 base and J by 2 bases; unmatched bases: 9. Here the CDR3 reads CASSLWGTISPYEQYF. In DNA, the CDR3 is TGCGCCAGCAGCTTGTGGGGGACTATCTCTCCCTACGAGCAGTACTTC.

The chain combines TRBV4-1 with TRBJ2-7; D is possibly TRBD1 (6 bases). The CDR3 runs to 15 residues. The ends were cut back, 1 base at V and 6 bases at J, with 16 bases in the middle. Per the germline V gene, CDR1 is MGHRA and CDR2 is YSYEKL. The CDR3, as DNA: TGCGCCAGCAGCCAAGTGGGGTACAGGGACGGCGAGCAGTACTTC. Protein product: CASSQVGYRDGEQYF.

The chain links TRBV6-2 or TRBV6-3 to TRBJ2-6, with D uncertain. Trimming shortened V by 7 bases and J by 0 bases, and 19 bases separated the two germline ends. CDR1 is MNHEY and CDR2 is SVGEGT in the germline V gene. This CDR3 contains 18 residues. The CDR3 is CASKPKIMWGSGANVLTF. The CDR3 DNA follows: TGTGCCAGCAAACCAAAGATTATGTGGGGCTCTGGGGCCAACGTCCTGACTTTC.

The V call is TRBV6-2 or TRBV6-3, the J call TRBJ2-3; 8 nucleotides agree with TRBD2. V lost 7 bases to trimming and J lost 4 bases; unmatched junction nucleotides: 7. The CDR3 contains 14 residues. The V gene's germline CDR1 is MNHEY and CDR2 SVGEGT. DNA of the CDR3: TGTGCCAGCACGGGAGGGGGATGGGCAGATACGCAGTATTTT. Amino acid sequence: CASTGGGWADTQYF.

The chain recombines TRBV4-1 with TRBJ2-7; perhaps TRBD2 as D (7 bases). V was clipped by 0 bases and J by 2 bases, with 14 bases between them. CDR1 and CDR2 (germline): MGHRA, YSYEKL. The CDR3 extends over 16 amino acids. The CDR3 spells CASSQDQPGGTYEQYF. CDR3 nucleotide sequence: TGCGCCAGCAGCCAAGATCAGCCGGGGGGCACCTACGAGCAGTACTTC.

The chain links TRBV7-6 to TRBJ1-4, with 9 bases matching TRBD1. This CDR3 region has 14 residues. V gave up 5 bases and J gave up 5 bases; unmatched junction bases: 3. Germline V CDR1 and CDR2: SGHVS, FNYEAQ. CDR3 sequence (DNA): TGTGCCAGCAGCCCCGGGACAGGGAATGAAAAACTGTTTTTT. This translates into CASSPGTGNEKLFF.

The chain employs TRBV19 and TRBJ1-1; D possibly corresponds to TRBD1 (5 bases). Germline-derived CDR1 and CDR2 are LNHDA and SQIVND (reference sequence). Trimming removed 7 bases from V and 4 bases from J, with 13 bases in between. This CDR3 spans 13 amino acids. Here the CDR3 DNA reads TGTGCCAGTACCCCTACAGGAGCCACTGAAGCTTTCTTT. This sequence encodes CASTPTGATEAFF.